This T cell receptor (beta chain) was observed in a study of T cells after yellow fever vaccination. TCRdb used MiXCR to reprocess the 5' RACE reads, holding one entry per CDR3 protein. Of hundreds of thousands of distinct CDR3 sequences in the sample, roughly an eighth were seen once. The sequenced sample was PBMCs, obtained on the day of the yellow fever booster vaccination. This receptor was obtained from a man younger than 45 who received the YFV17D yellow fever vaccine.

The CDR3 region has the DNA TGTGCCAGCAGCTGGTCCGCGGGATCTACCTACGAGCAGTACTTC. Amino acid sequence: CASSWSAGSTYEQYF. This chain connects TRBV5-6 to TRBJ2-7, with a tentative D call TRBD2 (6 bases). V lost 3 bases and J 2 bases, leaving 15 bases between the germline ends. The CDR3 is 15 residues long. Looked up from germline, CDR1 is SGHDT and CDR2 is YYEEEE. Based on the CDR3 plus reference TRBV5-6 and TRBJ2-7, the full variable domain is DAGVTQSPTHLIKTRGQQVTLRCSPKSGHDTVSWYQQALGQGPQFIFQYYEEEERQRGNFPDRFSGHQFPNYSSELNVNALLLGDSALYLCASSWSAGSTYEQYFGPGTRLTVT.